This T cell receptor beta chain originates from a study of blood T cell repertoires in COVID-19. Study-level background: The samples span acute and convalescent COVID-19 from the United States, Italy and Spain. From T cells, B-cell-depleted T cells, or PBMCs came the material, which was cDNA or gDNA.

The CDR3 runs 15 residues. Per germline, CDR1 MNHEY and CDR2 SVGAGI. V dropped 10 bases and J dropped 4; count of bases not matched to a gene: 14. Authors' methods: The authors estimated nucleated cell counts from reference gene primer amplification. Sequencing was performed with immunoSEQ multiplex PCR; in TCRdb, only in-frame clones are kept and a portion is missing. Clonal size and the V and J genes are those of that table, whereas D and trimming came from the DNA. This table has tens of thousands of clones, approximately 78% appearing once. This chain joins TRBV6-5 and TRBJ1-2; TRBD1 matches at 8 bases. The sample consisted of peripheral blood. The receptor comes from a human donor with acute or convalescent COVID-19. The donor label of this sample is uncertain. The CDR3 is CAIFPQGAGTYGYTF. As DNA, the CDR3 is TGTGCCATCTTCCCTCAGGGGGCGGGAACCTATGGCTACACCTTC.